The 30 T cell receptor beta chains below were found in one sample sequenced in a study of CD8 T cells in ankylosing spondylitis. One entry per CDR3 protein results from TCRdb running MiXCR on the 5' RACE reads. The sample has roughly 250,000 distinct CDR3 sequences, around 9.2% seen once. Sequencing was performed on blood, either unsorted or a sorted T cell fraction (not recorded which). The receptors were sampled from a male donor with ankylosing spondylitis or in good health (not recorded which).

This clonotype was seen repeatedly, ten times or more. The chain has TRBV7-2 and TRBJ2-3; 9 bases fit TRBD2. Trimming at V came to 6 bases and at J to 2 bases, leaving 6 bases not matched to a gene. Per the germline V gene, CDR1 is SGHTA and CDR2 is FQGNSA. The CDR3 runs 15 residues. CDR3 loop: CASSPGLAITDTQYF. DNA of the CDR3: TGTGCCAGCAGTCCGGGACTAGCAATCACAGATACGCAGTATTTT.

The chain employs TRBV5-5 and TRBJ2-7; D is tentatively TRBD1 or TRBD2 (5 bases each). Between the trimmed V and J ends, which lost 0 bases and 3 bases, there was a span of 13 bases. Germline lookup yields CDR1 SGHKS and CDR2 YYEKEE (reference sequence). This CDR3 has 15 amino acids. The CDR3 DNA reads as TGTGCCAGCAGCTTGGTAGCCGGGACGGACTACGAGCAGTACTTC. It is translated as CASSLVAGTDYEQYF.

This clonotype was detected ten times or more. J is TRBJ2-3 and V is TRBV29-1; D is possibly TRBD2 (6 bases). Per germline, CDR1 SQVTM and CDR2 ANQGSEA. CDR3 length equals 13 residues. V was cut by 7 bases and J by 6 bases, with 17 bases left in between. For the CDR3, the DNA is TGCAGCGAGGGCGGGGCCCTCGCGGATACGCAGTATTTT. This codes for CSEGGALADTQYF.

This clonotype occurred many times. V is TRBV20-1 and J is TRBJ2-7; tentatively, D is TRBD1 (6 bases). V was shortened by 5 bases and J by 0 bases, with 17 bases between the two germline ends. CDR3 length: 15 amino acids. The germline V gene encodes CDR1 DFQATT and CDR2 SNEGSKA (reference sequence). The CDR3 bases are TGCAGTGCTTACAGCCCCGGGACACTCTCCTACGAGCAGTACTTC. Protein product: CSAYSPGTLSYEQYF.

This clonotype was counted ten times or more. The genes are TRBV5-1 and TRBJ2-6, with 8 bases that match TRBD1. V lost 4 bases and J lost 5; bases outside the gene matches: 5. This CDR3 spans 15 amino acids. Germline CDR1 and CDR2: SGHRS and YFSETQ. The CDR3 DNA reads as TGCGCCAGCAGCAATCGGACAGGGAGGGCCAACGTCCTGACTTTC. This translates into CASSNRTGRANVLTF.

This clonotype was seen many times. The chain carries TRBV20-1 and TRBJ1-2, with TRBD1 as a possible D gene (5 bases). There are 13 residues in the CDR3. The germline gives CDR1 DFQATT, CDR2 SNEGSKA (reference sequence). Trimming removed 1 base at V and 8 bases at J, with 14 bases between. CDR3 region: CSARARAVSGYTF. The CDR3 DNA reads TGCAGTGCTAGAGCCAGGGCGGTAAGCGGCTACACCTTC.

This clonotype has a count of ten or more. The chain links TRBV5-6 to TRBJ1-1; TRBD1 agrees at 9 bases. V lost 4 bases to trimming and J lost 0 bases; unmatched junction nucleotides: 4. The length of the CDR3 is 15 residues. CDR1 is SGHDT, CDR2 YYEEEE, per germline. CDR3 protein: CASSGRTGVNTEAFF. Written as DNA, the CDR3 is TGTGCCAGCAGCGGGAGGACAGGGGTGAACACTGAAGCTTTCTTT.

In its sample, this clonotype was seen many times. The chain combines TRBV6-1 with TRBJ2-7; 10 bases fit TRBD1. CDR3 length equals 15 residues. Germline V gives CDR1 MNHNS, CDR2 SASEGT. V shed 4 bases and J 4 bases; nucleotides not matched to a gene: 7. Written as DNA, the CDR3 is TGTGCCAGCAGTGCTCCGGGACAGGGGAAATACGAGCAGTACTTC. It specifies CASSAPGQGKYEQYF.

The V and J genes are TRBV7-9 and TRBJ2-1; maybe TRBD1 (6 bases). Between the trimmed V and J ends, which lost 1 base and 1 base, there was a span of 14 bases. CDR1 and CDR2 (germline): SEHNR, FQNEAQ (reference sequence). The CDR3 runs to 17 residues. The CDR3 protein is CASSLVKGVTSYNEQFF. The CDR3 coding sequence is TGTGCCAGCAGCTTAGTAAAGGGGGTGACATCCTACAATGAGCAGTTCTTC.

This clonotype was observed a few times. The chain couples TRBV7-9 to TRBJ1-3; D remains ambiguous. The V end was cut by 5 bases, the J end by 0 bases, with 14 bases between. Germline values: CDR1 SEHNR, CDR2 FQNEAQ (reference sequence). This CDR3 comprises 16 residues. CDR3 sequence reads: CASSGRGRSSGNTIYF. For the CDR3, the DNA is TGTGCCAGCAGCGGCCGAGGGCGAAGCTCTGGAAACACCATATATTTT.

This clonotype appeared a few times. The rearrangement uses TRBV9 and TRBJ2-7, with D tentatively TRBD1 (6 bases). V was trimmed by 4 bases and J by 4 bases, leaving 15 bases between them. The CDR3 consists of 14 residues. In germline, CDR1 is SGDLS, CDR2 YYNGEE. DNA for the CDR3: TGTGCCAGCAGCCTCGAGGTGGGGGCGTACGAGCAGTACTTC. Amino acids: CASSLEVGAYEQYF.

The rearrangement links TRBV7-2 to TRBJ2-7; TRBD1 matches at 9 bases. Germline V gene lookup returns CDR1 SGHTA and CDR2 FQGNSA. The CDR3 has 16 residues. Trimming took 5 bases from V and 2 from J; bases not matched to a gene: 10. CDR3: CASSRPPGTGTYEQYF. CDR3 coding DNA: TGTGCCAGCAGCCGCCCCCCCGGGACAGGGACCTACGAGCAGTACTTC.

This clonotype was counted many times. A read error is likely, as this CDR3 ends without the conserved phenylalanine or tryptophan. The limits of the CDR3 on the DNA are not certain, so only TCRdb's listed CDR3 is given. The gene calls are TRBV5-4 and TRBJ2-1; the D call of TRBD1 is as the table states it, not checked on the DNA. With termini counted, the CDR3 has 11 amino acids. From germline, CDR1 is SGHNT and CDR2 YYREEE (reference sequence). CDR3 sequence reads: CASSNRRDYLL.

The table lists this clonotype with many counts. The rearrangement uses TRBV5-1 and TRBJ2-3; the D is unclear. The length of the CDR3 is 14 residues. The germline CDR1 and CDR2 sequences are SGHRS and YFSETQ. V was cut by 1 base and J by 4 bases, with 10 bases left in between. CDR3 coding DNA: TGCGCCAGCAGCTTGTCTTCTTGGTCAGATACGCAGTATTTT. Translation gives CASSLSSWSDTQYF.

This clonotype was observed at least ten times. The chain couples TRBV29-1 to TRBJ2-7; the D gene is possibly TRBD2 (6 bases). Trimming took 6 bases from V and 5 from J, leaving 14 bases between them. The germline gives CDR1 SQVTM, CDR2 ANQGSEA. This CDR3 is 12 amino acids long. The CDR3 loop reads CSVAFGSNEQYF. CDR3 nucleotides: TGCAGCGTGGCCTTCGGGAGTAACGAGCAGTACTTC.

CDR3 residues: CASSSFQRGYNEQFF. CDR3 DNA sequence: TGTGCCAGCAGCTCGTTCCAGCGGGGGTACAATGAGCAGTTCTTC. The chain combines TRBV5-4 with TRBJ2-1, with TRBD2 matching 8 bases. The CDR3 loop spans 15 amino acids. V shed 3 bases, J shed 4 bases, and the junction held 6 bases outside the gene matches. Germline CDR1 SGHNT, CDR2 YYREEE (reference sequence).

This clonotype was counted at least ten times. The genes are TRBV11-2 and TRBJ2-1; D may be TRBD1 (6 bases). The CDR3 has 14 residues. V gave up 0 bases and J gave up 10 bases, with 13 bases separating them. Per the germline V gene, CDR1 is SGHAT and CDR2 is FQNNGV. DNA for the CDR3: TGTGCCAGCAGCTTAGACCGAGGACAGTCGGAGCAGTTCTTC. It specifies CASSLDRGQSEQFF.

This clonotype was detected ten times or more. The chain links TRBV5-1 to TRBJ2-1; TRBD2 aligns across 7 bases. J was trimmed by 4 bases and V by 4 bases; bases with no gene match: 5. Looked up from germline, CDR1 is SGHRS and CDR2 is YFSETQ. CDR3 size: 14 residues. This CDR3 reads CASSNEREYNEQFF. The CDR3 region has the DNA TGCGCCAGCAGCAACGAGCGGGAATACAATGAGCAGTTCTTC. The entire variable domain, with the rest obtained from reference TRBV5-1 and TRBJ2-1, is as follows: KAGVTQTPRYLIKTRGQQVTLSCSPISGHRSVSWYQQTPGQGLQFLFEYFSETQRNKGNFPGRFSGRQFSNSRSEMNVSTLELGDSALYLCASSNEREYNEQFFGPGTRLTVL.

This clonotype came up many times. J is TRBJ2-1 and V is TRBV2; the match to TRBD1 covers 8 bases. This CDR3 comprises 12 residues. J lost 7 bases, V lost 9 bases, and 5 bases had no gene match. From germline, CDR1 is SNHLY and CDR2 FYNNEI. CDR3 DNA sequence: TGTGCCAGACAGGGGGAAAGAAATGAGCAGTTCTTC. This codes for CARQGERNEQFF.

This clonotype has a count of ten or more. The V and J genes are TRBV7-9 and TRBJ1-1, with D possibly TRBD1 on 6 matching bases. The germline V gene has CDR1 SEHNR and CDR2 FQNEAQ (reference sequence). The CDR3 loop spans 14 amino acids. V dropped 1 base and J dropped 6 bases, with 12 bases sitting between them. The CDR3 loop reads CASSLVLGGAEAFF. The CDR3, as DNA: TGTGCCAGCAGCTTAGTCCTAGGGGGAGCTGAAGCTTTCTTT.

The CDR3 protein is CASGLLRLSTYEQYF. The CDR3 DNA is TGTGCTAGTGGTTTGCTCCGACTTTCCACCTACGAGCAGTACTTC. The chain is built from TRBV12-5 and TRBJ2-7; no definite D call. This CDR3 is 15 amino acids long. Trimming pared 2 bases from V and 2 bases from J, leaving 13 bases between. The germline V gene has CDR1 LGHNT and CDR2 FRNRAP. The whole variable domain, filled in from reference TRBV12-5 and TRBJ2-7, reads DARVTQTPRHKVTEMGQEVTMRCQPILGHNTVFWYRQTMMQGLELLAYFRNRAPLDDSGMPKDRFSAEMPDATLATLKIQPSEPRDSAVYFCASGLLRLSTYEQYFGPGTRLTVT.

This clonotype was seen once. The chain couples TRBV7-3 to TRBJ2-5, with 11 bases identical to TRBD1. There are 15 residues in the CDR3. Germline V gene sequence: CDR1 SGHTA, CDR2 FQGTGA. V gave up 5 bases and J gave up 5 bases; unmatched junction bases: 7. For the CDR3, the DNA is TGTGCCAGCAGCCTCCGGACAGGGGGCTTTGAGACCCAGTACTTC. Protein: CASSLRTGGFETQYF.

In its sample, this clonotype was seen many times. The genes are TRBV4-3 and TRBJ1-2; 7 bases are a match to TRBD1. The germline V gene encodes CDR1 LGHNA and CDR2 YSLEER. The CDR3 has 15 residues. V was pared by 0 bases and J by 4 bases, with 5 bases of the junction left unmatched. This chain's CDR3 is CASSQESGQPYGYTF. The CDR3 nucleotides read TGCGCCAGCAGCCAAGAGTCGGGACAGCCCTATGGCTACACCTTC.

In its sample, this clonotype was seen a few times. A read error may produce the germline difference seen at one junction end. The rearrangement uses TRBV27 and TRBJ1-3, with D possibly being TRBD1 (6 bases). In germline, CDR1 is MNHEY, CDR2 SMNVEV (reference sequence). This CDR3 spans 14 amino acids. The DNA of the CDR3 is TGTGCCAGCAGTTTAAACAGGGCTGGAAACTCCATATATTTT. Translated, it gives CASSLNRAGNSIYF.

With regard to this clonotype: Its ends do not fully match the called genes, so a read error is possible. The rearrangement uses TRBV7-7 and TRBJ2-3, with D possibly TRBD1 on 5 matching bases. CDR3 size: 13 residues. Germline V CDR1 and CDR2: SSHAT, FNYEAQ (reference sequence). The CDR3 nucleotides read TGTGCTAGCAGCTCCAGGGCAGGAGATACGCAGTATTTT. Amino acids: CASSSRAGDTQYF.

The chain joins TRBV6-1 to TRBJ2-7; weak D call: TRBD2 (5 bases). Germline V lookup: CDR1 MNHNS, CDR2 SASEGT. This CDR3 is 13 amino acids long. The germline V and J ends were trimmed by 2 bases and 5 bases, with 10 bases remaining between them. CDR3 sequence reads: CASSERPGDEQYF. CDR3 nucleotide sequence: TGTGCCAGCAGTGAAAGGCCCGGGGACGAGCAGTACTTC.

This clonotype was counted ten times or more. J is TRBJ2-2 and V is TRBV5-1; 8 nucleotides align to TRBD2. Germline lookup yields CDR1 SGHRS and CDR2 YFSETQ. CDR3 size: 14 residues. Trimming removed 4 bases from V and 5 bases from J; junction bases left unmatched: 4. CDR3 bases: TGCGCCAGCAGCCCCGGGGGGGCAACCGGGGAGCTGTTTTTT. Amino acid sequence: CASSPGGATGELFF.

This clonotype was picked up many times. A read error may account for a junction end that differs from germline. The gene calls are TRBV18 and TRBJ1-1; a weak D match, TRBD1 (5 bases). CDR1 is KGHSH, CDR2 LQKENI, per germline. CDR3 length equals 13 residues. Here the CDR3 reads CASSPQENTEAFF. In DNA, the CDR3 is TGTGCCAGCTCCCCACAGGAGAACACTGAAGCTTTCTTT.

This clonotype was detected only a few times. The gene calls are TRBV12-3 or TRBV12-4 and TRBJ2-7; perhaps D is TRBD1 or TRBD2 (5 bases each). The germline V and J ends were trimmed by 3 bases and 4 bases, with 10 bases remaining between them. CDR3 size: 13 residues. The CDR3 spells CASSLGDGYEQYF. As DNA, the CDR3 is TGTGCCAGCAGTTTGGGGGATGGGTACGAGCAGTACTTC.

The sample holds a few counts of this clonotype. The rearrangement joins TRBV29-1 to TRBJ2-1, with D maybe TRBD1 (6 bases). Per the germline V gene, CDR1 is SQVTM and CDR2 is ANQGSEA. Deletions cut 8 bases from V and 0 bases from J, with 17 bases between. This CDR3 spans 15 amino acids. CDR3 protein: CSHLTGTHSYNEQFF. In DNA form, the CDR3 reads TGCAGCCACCTCACAGGGACCCACTCCTACAATGAGCAGTTCTTC.